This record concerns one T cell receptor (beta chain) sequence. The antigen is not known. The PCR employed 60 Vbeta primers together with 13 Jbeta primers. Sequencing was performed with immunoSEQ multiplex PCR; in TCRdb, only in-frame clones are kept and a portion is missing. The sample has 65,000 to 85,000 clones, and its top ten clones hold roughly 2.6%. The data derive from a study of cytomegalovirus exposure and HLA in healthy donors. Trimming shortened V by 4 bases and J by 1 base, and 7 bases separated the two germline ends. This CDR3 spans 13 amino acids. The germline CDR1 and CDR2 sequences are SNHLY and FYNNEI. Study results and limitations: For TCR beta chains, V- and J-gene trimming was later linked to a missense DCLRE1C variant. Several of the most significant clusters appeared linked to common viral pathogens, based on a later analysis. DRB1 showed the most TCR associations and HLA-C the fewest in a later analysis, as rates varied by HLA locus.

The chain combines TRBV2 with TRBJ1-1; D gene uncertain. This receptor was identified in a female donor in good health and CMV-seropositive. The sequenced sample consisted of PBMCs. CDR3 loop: CASSVHRNTEAFF. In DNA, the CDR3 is TGTGCCAGCAGTGTTCACAGGAACACTGAAGCTTTCTTT. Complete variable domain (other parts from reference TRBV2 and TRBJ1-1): EPEVTQTPSHQVTQMGQEVILRCVPISNHLYFYWYRQILGQKVEFLVSFYNNEISEKSEIFDDQFSVERPDGSNFTLKIRSTKLEDSAMYFCASSVHRNTEAFFGQGTRLTVV.